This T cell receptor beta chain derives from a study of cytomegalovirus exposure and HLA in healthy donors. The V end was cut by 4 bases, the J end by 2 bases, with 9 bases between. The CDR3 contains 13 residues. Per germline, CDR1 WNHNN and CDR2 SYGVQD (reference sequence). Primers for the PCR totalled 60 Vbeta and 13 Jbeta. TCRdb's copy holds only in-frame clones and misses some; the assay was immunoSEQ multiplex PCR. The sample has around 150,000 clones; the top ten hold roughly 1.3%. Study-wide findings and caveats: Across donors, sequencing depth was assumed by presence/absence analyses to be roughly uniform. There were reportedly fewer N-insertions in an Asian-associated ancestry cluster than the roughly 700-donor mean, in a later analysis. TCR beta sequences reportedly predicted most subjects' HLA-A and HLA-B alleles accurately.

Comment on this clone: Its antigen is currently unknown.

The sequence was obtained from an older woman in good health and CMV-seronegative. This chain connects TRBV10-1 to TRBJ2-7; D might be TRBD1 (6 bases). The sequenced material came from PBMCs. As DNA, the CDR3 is TGCGCCAGCAGTGGGACAGTACCCTACGAGCAGTACTTC. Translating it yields CASSGTVPYEQYF.